This T cell receptor (beta chain) was sequenced in a study of blood T cell repertoires in COVID-19. The assay was immunoSEQ multiplex PCR, and TCRdb's table has in-frame clones only and misses some. The sample has under 65,000 clones, about four fifths seen once; the top ten hold over 4%. The sequencing input was peripheral blood. This TCR was sampled from a woman in her fifties or sixties with acute or convalescent COVID-19.

The DNA of the CDR3 is TGTGCCAGCAGCCCCCTGGGGGGGGCAGATACGCAGTATTTT. Its translation is CASSPLGGADTQYF. The gene calls are TRBV7-9 and TRBJ2-3; 7 bases map to TRBD2. With V trimmed by 5 bases and J by 4 bases, 6 bases remained unmatched. Germline V gene lookup returns CDR1 SEHNR and CDR2 FQNEAQ (reference sequence). This CDR3 has 14 amino acids.